This T cell receptor (beta chain) derives from a study of CD8 T cells in Susac syndrome. A quantity of about 0.45 to 1 ug RNA underwent reverse transcription using random hexamers. TCRdb reprocessed the immunoSEQ multiplex PCR reads with MiXCR, giving one entry per CDR3 protein. Among 65,000 to 90,000 distinct CDR3 sequences listed, just under 95% were seen once. The CD8+ and CD4+ T cells were isolated magnetically using a negative isolation approach, whereas the TEMRA cells were enriched by FACS. This CDR3 has 13 amino acids. The germline gives CDR1 MNHEY, CDR2 SVGAGI. V shed 2 bases and J shed 6 bases, with 10 bases lying between them.

The chain couples TRBV6-5 to TRBJ1-1; D gene ambiguous. The clonotype was recovered from a human donor with multiple sclerosis. Sample: CD8+ T cells from PBMCs. CDR3 amino acids: CASSYREGSEAFF. The CDR3 DNA sequence: TGTGCCAGCAGTTACCGAGAGGGATCTGAAGCTTTCTTT.